The 20 T cell receptor beta chains given below trace back to one sample, sequenced in a study of shared clonotypes between healthy human individuals. The assay was immunoSEQ multiplex PCR, and TCRdb's table has in-frame clones only and misses some. The table has roughly 2.6 million clones, around nine tenths seen once. The source material was naive CD4+ T cells sorted from blood. The sample's subset: CD45RA+ positively selected. These receptors came from a man aged 18 to 29 in good health.

This clone came up once. The chain links TRBV5-1 to TRBJ2-5; possible D gene TRBD1, 6 bases. Germline CDR1 and CDR2: SGHRS and YFSETQ. There are 16 residues in the CDR3. The V and J ends lost 0 bases and 5 bases respectively, with 17 bases between them. CDR3 DNA: TGCGCCAGCAGCTTGGACGGTCAGGGGACCAGGGAGACCCAGTACTTC. Its protein is CASSLDGQGTRETQYF. The complete variable domain, with remaining parts taken from reference TRBV5-1 and TRBJ2-5, reads KAGVTQTPRYLIKTRGQQVTLSCSPISGHRSVSWYQQTPGQGLQFLFEYFSETQRNKGNFPGRFSGRQFSNSRSEMNVSTLELGDSALYLCASSLDGQGTRETQYFGPGTRLLVL.

The chain employs TRBV6-5 and TRBJ1-2, with D maybe TRBD1 (5 bases). The length of the CDR3 is 15 residues. Deletions cut 0 bases from V and 1 base from J, with 9 bases between. Looked up from germline, CDR1 is MNHEY and CDR2 is SVGAGI. The CDR3, as DNA: TGTGCCAGCAGTTACTCGGGGCAGCTTAACTATGGCTACACCTTC. Encoded protein: CASSYSGQLNYGYTF.

The genes are TRBV4-1 and TRBJ2-1, with 8 bases fitting TRBD2. CDR3 length: 15 residues. The germline V gene has CDR1 MGHRA and CDR2 YSYEKL. With 4 bases clipped from V and 6 bases from J, the junction kept 8 bases outside the gene matches. This CDR3 is CASSRRGGFFNEQFF. For the CDR3, the DNA is TGCGCCAGCAGCCGCCGGGGGGGCTTTTTCAATGAGCAGTTCTTC.

The chain recombines TRBV25-1 with TRBJ2-2; TRBD2 agrees at 9 bases. CDR1 and CDR2 (germline): MGHDK, SYGVNS. The CDR3 is 15 residues long. V lost 2 bases to trimming and J lost 5 bases; unmatched junction nucleotides: 3. The CDR3 DNA reads as TGTGCCAGCAGTGAACCTACTAGCGGGACCGGGGAGCTGTTTTTT. Its protein is CASSEPTSGTGELFF.

This rearrangement joins TRBV29-1 to TRBJ2-3, with D perhaps being TRBD1 or TRBD2 (6 bases each). The CDR3 is made up of 16 amino acids. Trimming took off 8 bases at V and 6 bases at J, with 27 bases between the two ends. The V gene's germline CDR1 is SQVTM and CDR2 ANQGSEA. This CDR3 is CSHCPLGGGMWDTQYF. CDR3 DNA: TGCAGCCATTGTCCCCTTGGGGGCGGGATGTGGGATACGCAGTATTTT.

This chain joins TRBV11-2 and TRBJ2-5, with a tentative D call TRBD1 (5 bases). In germline, CDR1 is SGHAT, CDR2 FQNNGV. The V and J ends lost 5 bases and 5 bases respectively, with 18 bases between them. This CDR3 has 15 amino acids. CDR3 amino acids: CASSLVNQGRETQYF. CDR3 nucleotide sequence: TGTGCCAGCAGCCTAGTTAACCAGGGCAGGGAGACCCAGTACTTC. Full variable domain (missing parts from reference TRBV11-2 and TRBJ2-5): EAGVAQSPRYKIIEKRQSVAFWCNPISGHATLYWYQQILGQGPKLLIQFQNNGVVDDSQLPKDRFSAERLKGVDSTLKIQPAKLEDSAVYLCASSLVNQGRETQYFGPGTRLLVL.

The chain links TRBV6-1 to TRBJ1-1; D is unclear. The CDR3 is 15 amino acids. V was shortened by 7 bases and J by 0 bases, with 15 bases between the two germline ends. CDR1 and CDR2 from the germline V gene are MNHNS and SASEGT. The CDR3 sequence: CASMVLQAMNTEAFF. CDR3 nucleotides: TGTGCCAGCATGGTTCTTCAGGCAATGAACACTGAAGCTTTCTTT.

V usage is TRBV7-2 and J usage is TRBJ2-3; 7 positions agree with TRBD2. Germline V gene sequence: CDR1 SGHTA, CDR2 FQGNSA. CDR3 length: 17 amino acids. J gave up 4 bases and V 1 base, and 11 bases lay outside the gene matches. The CDR3: CASSLGAFAGVADTQYF. As DNA, the CDR3 is TGTGCCAGCAGCTTAGGGGCGTTCGCGGGAGTGGCAGATACGCAGTATTTT.

This chain links TRBV4-1 with TRBJ1-4, with a possible D match to TRBD1 (6 bases). Trimming shortened V by 2 bases and J by 4 bases, and 11 bases separated the two germline ends. The CDR3 has 15 residues. Germline lookup yields CDR1 MGHRA and CDR2 YSYEKL. The CDR3 sequence is CASSQRRTVNEKLFF. The CDR3 nucleotides are TGCGCCAGCAGCCAACGTAGGACAGTTAATGAAAAACTGTTTTTT.

The CDR3 spells CASRDSGSPLHF. The CDR3 DNA is TGTGCCAGTAGGGACAGCGGTTCACCCCTCCACTTT. The V gene is TRBV19, the J gene TRBJ1-6; D may be TRBD1 (6 bases). From germline, CDR1 is LNHDA and CDR2 SQIVND (reference sequence). V was shortened by 6 bases and J by 9 bases, with 9 bases between the two germline ends. The CDR3 is 12 amino acids.

The gene calls are TRBV2 and TRBJ2-5, with D perhaps matching TRBD1 or TRBD2 (5 bases each). V gave up 5 bases and J gave up 4 bases, with 14 bases separating them. The CDR3 runs to 14 residues. Germline loops: CDR1 SNHLY, CDR2 FYNNEI. CDR3 sequence reads: CASSTGTPGETQYF. CDR3 nucleotides: TGTGCCAGCAGTACTGGGACCCCCGGAGAGACCCAGTACTTC.

V is TRBV27 and J is TRBJ1-4; D is unclear. This CDR3 has 15 residues. The V end was cut by 3 bases, the J end by 8 bases, with 16 bases between. Per the germline V gene, CDR1 is MNHEY and CDR2 is SMNVEV (reference sequence). CDR3 sequence (DNA): TGTGCCAGCAGTTTTCAAGGCACGAGTCGAGAAAAACTGTTTTTT. Translating it yields CASSFQGTSREKLFF.

Details on this clone: A junction end diverges from the germline sequence, so it may reflect a read error. The chain couples TRBV9 to TRBJ1-1; possibly TRBD1 for D (5 bases). Germline lookup yields CDR1 SGDLS and CDR2 YYNGEE. CDR3 length: 14 residues. The CDR3 DNA reads TGTGCCAGCAGCCCGAGGCCCGACCCCAGGGCCAACGTCTTT. It codes for CASSPRPDPRANVF.

This chain joins TRBV7-8 and TRBJ1-1; 9 positions agree with TRBD1. V trimming: 4 bases; J trimming: 5 bases; junction bases outside the gene matches: 8. Germline CDR1 SGHVS, CDR2 FQNEAQ. The CDR3 runs 15 residues. Here the CDR3 DNA reads TGTGCCAGCAGCTATCAGACAGGGGGGGTGACTGAAGCTTTCTTT. The encoded protein is CASSYQTGGVTEAFF.

The J gene is TRBJ2-2, the V gene TRBV5-6, with 10 bases matching TRBD1. CDR1 and CDR2 (germline): SGHDT, YYEEEE. The CDR3 has 15 amino acids. After removal of 3 bases from V and 3 bases from J, the junction contained 2 bases not matched to a gene. The CDR3 protein is CASSSGQGDTGELFF. The CDR3 nucleotides read TGTGCCAGCAGCTCAGGACAGGGGGACACCGGGGAGCTGTTTTTT.

The sample holds a few counts of this clone. Within the sample, other DNA sequences also encode this same CDR3. This sequence joins TRBV7-9 and TRBJ1-6; perhaps TRBD1 as D (6 bases). The CDR3 covers 14 residues. In germline, CDR1 is SEHNR, CDR2 FQNEAQ (reference sequence). Trimming shortened V by 2 bases and J by 10 bases, and 12 bases separated the two germline ends. CDR3 nucleotide sequence: TGTGCCAGCAGCTTATTACAGGGTAACTCACCCCTCCACTTT. This translates into CASSLLQGNSPLHF.

The CDR3 is CASSSVTGGAFF. CDR3 coding DNA: TGTGCCAGCAGTTCCGTGACAGGGGGGGCTTTCTTT. This sequence joins TRBV6-5 and TRBJ1-1, with 9 nucleotides matching TRBD1. V shed 4 bases, J shed 11 bases, and the junction held 5 bases outside the gene matches. Germline V gene sequence: CDR1 MNHEY, CDR2 SVGAGI. There are 12 residues in the CDR3.

With regard to this clone: Within the sample, other DNA sequences also encode this same CDR3. This rearrangement joins TRBV28 to TRBJ2-7; D gene uncertain. The CDR3 sequence is 12 residues long. Trimming cost V 4 bases and J 4 bases, with 8 bases left between them. Germline V gene lookup returns CDR1 MDHEN and CDR2 SYDVKM. The CDR3 DNA sequence: TGTGCCAGCAGTTCTCGTTTGTACGAGCAGTACTTC. It encodes CASSSRLYEQYF.

V usage is TRBV9 and J usage is TRBJ2-4, with D hard to call. V lost 2 bases to trimming and J lost 8 bases, with 14 bases between them. The CDR3 sequence is 14 residues long. The germline CDR1 and CDR2 sequences are SGDLS and YYNGEE. CDR3 nucleotide sequence: TGTGCCAGCAGCGTGGGCAGCCAATTGGACATTCAGTACTTC. As protein: CASSVGSQLDIQYF.

The V call is TRBV7-6, the J call TRBJ1-3, with D uncertain. This CDR3 region has 17 residues. Germline V CDR1 and CDR2: SGHVS, FNYEAQ. V was clipped by 0 bases and J by 0 bases, with 12 bases between them. CDR3 coding DNA: TGTGCCAGCAGCTTAGCCCTGCTCCGTAGCTCTGGAAACACCATATATTTT. Translation gives CASSLALLRSSGNTIYF.